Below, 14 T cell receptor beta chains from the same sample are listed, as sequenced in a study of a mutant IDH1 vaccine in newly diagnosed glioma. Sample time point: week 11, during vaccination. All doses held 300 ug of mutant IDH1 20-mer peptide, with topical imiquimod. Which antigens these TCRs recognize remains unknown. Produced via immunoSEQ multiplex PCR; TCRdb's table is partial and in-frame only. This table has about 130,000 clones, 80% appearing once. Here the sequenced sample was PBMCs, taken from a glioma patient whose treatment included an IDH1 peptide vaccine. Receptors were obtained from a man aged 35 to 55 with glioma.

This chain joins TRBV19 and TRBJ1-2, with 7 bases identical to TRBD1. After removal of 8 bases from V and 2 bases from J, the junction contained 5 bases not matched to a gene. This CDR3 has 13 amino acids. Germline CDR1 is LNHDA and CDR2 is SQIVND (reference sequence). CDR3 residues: CASDREGNYGYTF. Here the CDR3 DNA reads TGTGCCAGTGACAGGGAAGGCAACTATGGCTACACCTTC.

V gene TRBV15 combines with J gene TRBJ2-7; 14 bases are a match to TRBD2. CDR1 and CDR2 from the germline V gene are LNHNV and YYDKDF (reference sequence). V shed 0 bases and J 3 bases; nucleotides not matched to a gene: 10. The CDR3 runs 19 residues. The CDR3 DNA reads TGTGCCACCAGCAGAGATATCCGACTAGCGGGAGGGTTCGGCTACGAGCAGTACTTC. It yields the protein CATSRDIRLAGGFGYEQYF.

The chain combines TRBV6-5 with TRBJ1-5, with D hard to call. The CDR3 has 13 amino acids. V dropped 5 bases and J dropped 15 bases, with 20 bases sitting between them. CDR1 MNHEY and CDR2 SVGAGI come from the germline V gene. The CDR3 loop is CASSGYRTDIWHF. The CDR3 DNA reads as TGTGCCAGCAGTGGCTATAGGACGGATATCTGGCATTTT.

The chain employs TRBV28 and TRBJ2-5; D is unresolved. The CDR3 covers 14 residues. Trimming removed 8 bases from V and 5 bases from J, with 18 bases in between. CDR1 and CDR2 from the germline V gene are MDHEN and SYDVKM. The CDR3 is CASLNSDRTETQYF. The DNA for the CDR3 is TGTGCCAGCCTAAACTCCGATCGAACCGAGACCCAGTACTTC.

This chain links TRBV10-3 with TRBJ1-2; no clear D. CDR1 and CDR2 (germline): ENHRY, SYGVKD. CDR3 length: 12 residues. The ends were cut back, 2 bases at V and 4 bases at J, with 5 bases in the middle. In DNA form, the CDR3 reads TGTGCCATCAGTGAGGATCTCTATGGCTACACCTTC. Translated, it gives CAISEDLYGYTF.

The CDR3 loop reads CASSPAPGPGEQYF. The CDR3, as DNA: TGCGCCAGCAGCCCGGCCCCGGGGCCCGGGGAGCAGTACTTC. This chain connects TRBV5-1 to TRBJ2-7; D may match TRBD1 or TRBD2 (5 bases each). V was clipped by 4 bases and J by 7 bases, with 18 bases between them. This CDR3 has 14 amino acids. Germline-derived CDR1 and CDR2 are SGHRS and YFSETQ.

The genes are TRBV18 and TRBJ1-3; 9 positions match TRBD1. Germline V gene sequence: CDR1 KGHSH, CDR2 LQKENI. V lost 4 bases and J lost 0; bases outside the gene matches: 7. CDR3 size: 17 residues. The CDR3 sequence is CASSRNDRGFSGNTIYF. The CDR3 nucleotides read TGTGCCAGCTCACGGAACGACAGGGGGTTCTCTGGAAACACCATATATTTT.

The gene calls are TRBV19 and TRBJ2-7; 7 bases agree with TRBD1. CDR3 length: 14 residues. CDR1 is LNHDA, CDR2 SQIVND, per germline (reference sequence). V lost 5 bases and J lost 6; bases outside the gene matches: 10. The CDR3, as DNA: TGTGCCAGTAGTCTTAAGACAGGGACGGGCGAGCAGTACTTC. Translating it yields CASSLKTGTGEQYF.

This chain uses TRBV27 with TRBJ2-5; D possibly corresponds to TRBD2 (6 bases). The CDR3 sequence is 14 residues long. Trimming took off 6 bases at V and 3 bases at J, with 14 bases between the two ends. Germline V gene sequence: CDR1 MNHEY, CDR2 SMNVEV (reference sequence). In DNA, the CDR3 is TGTGCCAGCAGCCGCGGGACGAATGAAGAGACCCAGTACTTC. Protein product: CASSRGTNEETQYF.

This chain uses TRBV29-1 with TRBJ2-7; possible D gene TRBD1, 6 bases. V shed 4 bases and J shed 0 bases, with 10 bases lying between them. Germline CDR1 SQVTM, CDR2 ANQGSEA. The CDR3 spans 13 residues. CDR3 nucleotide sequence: TGCAGCGTTGGGACAGTCCTCTCCTACGAGCAGTACTTC. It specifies CSVGTVLSYEQYF.

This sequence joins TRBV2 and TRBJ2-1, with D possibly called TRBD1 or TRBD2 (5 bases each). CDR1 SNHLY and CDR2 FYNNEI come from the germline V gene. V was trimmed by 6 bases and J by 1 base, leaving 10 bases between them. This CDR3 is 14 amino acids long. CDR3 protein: CASRGVRSYNEQFF. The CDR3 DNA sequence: TGTGCCAGCAGGGGGGTGCGGTCCTACAATGAGCAGTTCTTC. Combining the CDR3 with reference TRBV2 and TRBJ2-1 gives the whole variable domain EPEVTQTPSHQVTQMGQEVILRCVPISNHLYFYWYRQILGQKVEFLVSFYNNEISEKSEIFDDQFSVERPDGSNFTLKIRSTKLEDSAMYFCASRGVRSYNEQFFGPGTRLTVL.

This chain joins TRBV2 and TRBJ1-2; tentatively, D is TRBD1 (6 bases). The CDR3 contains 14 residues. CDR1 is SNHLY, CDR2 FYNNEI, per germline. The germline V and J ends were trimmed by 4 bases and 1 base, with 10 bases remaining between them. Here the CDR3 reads CASSASRGNYGYTF. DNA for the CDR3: TGTGCCAGCAGTGCATCCAGGGGTAACTATGGCTACACCTTC.

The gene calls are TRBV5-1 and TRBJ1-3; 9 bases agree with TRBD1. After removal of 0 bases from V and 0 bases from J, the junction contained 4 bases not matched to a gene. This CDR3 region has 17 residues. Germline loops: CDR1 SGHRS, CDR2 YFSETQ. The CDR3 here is CASSLGGQGISGNTIYF. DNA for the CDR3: TGCGCCAGCAGCTTGGGAGGACAGGGGATCTCTGGAAACACCATATATTTT.

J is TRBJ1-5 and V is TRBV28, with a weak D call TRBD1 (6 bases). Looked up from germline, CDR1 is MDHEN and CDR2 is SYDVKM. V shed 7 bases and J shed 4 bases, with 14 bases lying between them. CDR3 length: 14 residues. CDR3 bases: TGTGCCAGCATATCCGGGGGCATTAATCAGCCCCAGCATTTT. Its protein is CASISGGINQPQHF.